This T cell receptor beta chain was captured in a study of T cells after yellow fever vaccination. The study's findings and limits: Peaking on day 5 versus 15, the secondary response was faster but weaker.

This clonotype showed up just a few times. Its antigen is still unknown. CDR3 length: 13 amino acids. CDR1 and CDR2 from the germline V gene are SGHDN and FVKESK. Trimming pared 3 bases from V and 8 bases from J, leaving 11 bases between. TCRdb called the 5' RACE reads again in MiXCR, with one record for every CDR3 protein. The data hold approximately 250,000 distinct CDR3 sequences, with about 3.9% observed a single time. This TCR came from a man in his late teens or twenties who received the YFV17D yellow fever vaccine. Sample: PBMCs, taken 15 days after the yellow fever booster vaccination. The chain uses TRBV14 and TRBJ2-4, with unresolved D. CDR3 nucleotide sequence: TGTGCCAGCAGCCAGCTTTGTCCGGACATTCAGTACTTC. Translating it yields CASSQLCPDIQYF.